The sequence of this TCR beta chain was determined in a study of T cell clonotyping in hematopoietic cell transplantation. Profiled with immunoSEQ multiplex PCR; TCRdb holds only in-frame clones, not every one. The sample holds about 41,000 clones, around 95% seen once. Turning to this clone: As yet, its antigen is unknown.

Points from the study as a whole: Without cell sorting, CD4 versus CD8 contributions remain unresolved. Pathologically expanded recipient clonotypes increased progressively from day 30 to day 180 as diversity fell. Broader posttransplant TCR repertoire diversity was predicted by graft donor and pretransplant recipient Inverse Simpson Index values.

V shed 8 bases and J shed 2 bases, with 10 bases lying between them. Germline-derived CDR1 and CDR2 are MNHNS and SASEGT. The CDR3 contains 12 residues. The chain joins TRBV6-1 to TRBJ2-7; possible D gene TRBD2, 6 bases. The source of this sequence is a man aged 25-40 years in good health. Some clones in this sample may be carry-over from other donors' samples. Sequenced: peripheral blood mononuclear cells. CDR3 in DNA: TGTGCCAGCCGACTAGGGACCTACGAGCAGTACTTC. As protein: CASRLGTYEQYF.